The T cell receptor beta chain under discussion was sequenced for a study of identical twins. Study observations and caveats: Models predicted less out-of-frame TCR alpha sharing in monozygotic twins than was found.

In its sample, this clonotype was seen a few times. What it binds is unknown. TCRdb ran MiXCR on the 5' RACE reads and lists one entry per CDR3 protein. Of hundreds of thousands of distinct CDR3 sequences in the sample, roughly an eighth are singletons; the top ten hold under 2%. Germline V gene data show CDR1 as KGHSH and CDR2 as LQKENI. This CDR3 region has 8 residues. These sequences were also reported in another study, on yellow fever vaccine responses in identical twins.

Sequencing input: PBMCs. The sequence was obtained from a woman aged 18-29 years in good health. The chain combines TRBV18 with TRBJ2-1, with D unresolved. CDR3: CANNEQFF. As DNA, the CDR3 is TGTGCTAACAATGAGCAGTTCTTC.